Described below is a single T cell receptor (beta chain) sequence and its context. These data are taken from a study of blood T cell repertoires in COVID-19. Study details: Acute-phase and convalescent COVID-19 samples originated in the United States, Italy and Spain.

Participants' own reports of clinical history determined their cohort assignment. The germline gives CDR1 SNHLY, CDR2 FYNNEI. The germline V and J ends were trimmed by 8 bases and 0 bases, with 11 bases remaining between them. CDR3 size: 14 residues. Authors' analysis steps: By means of reference gene primer amplification, nucleated cell counts were estimated. Sequencing used immunoSEQ multiplex PCR; TCRdb keeps in-frame clones, though not all of them. V and J calls and clone size follow that table, whereas D and trimming were derived from the DNA. This table holds approximately 310,000 clones, 89% found once.

V and J are TRBV2 and TRBJ1-3, with D perhaps TRBD1 (5 bases). The receptor was isolated from a man aged 55-75 years who had recovered from COVID-19. Sequenced sample: PBMCs or T cells enriched from blood (not recorded which). The CDR3 DNA is TGTGCCAGCGCTGACAGTTTCTCTGGAAACACCATATATTTT. Translation gives CASADSFSGNTIYF.